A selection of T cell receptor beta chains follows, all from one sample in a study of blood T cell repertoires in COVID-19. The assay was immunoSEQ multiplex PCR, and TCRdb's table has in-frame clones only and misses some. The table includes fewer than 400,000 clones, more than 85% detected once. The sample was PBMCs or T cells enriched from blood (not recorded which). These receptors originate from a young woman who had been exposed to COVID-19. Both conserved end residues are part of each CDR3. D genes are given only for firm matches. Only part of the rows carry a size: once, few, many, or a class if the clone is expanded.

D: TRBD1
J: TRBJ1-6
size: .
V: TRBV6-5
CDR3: CASSYSAQGKSPLHF
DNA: TGTGCCAGCAGTTACTCAGCACAGGGGAAATCACCCCTCCACTTT

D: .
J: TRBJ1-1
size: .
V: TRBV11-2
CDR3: CASSPDRMNTEAFF
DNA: TGTGCCAGCAGCCCGGACAGAATGAACACTGAAGCTTTCTTT

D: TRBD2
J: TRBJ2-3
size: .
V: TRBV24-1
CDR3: CATSDRFVGGGDTDTQYF
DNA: TGTGCCACCAGTGATCGTTTTGTAGGCGGGGGAGACACAGATACGCAGTATTTT

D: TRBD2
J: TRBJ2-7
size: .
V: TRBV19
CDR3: CASSMWLAGSYEQYF
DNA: TGTGCCAGTAGTATGTGGCTAGCGGGGTCCTACGAGCAGTACTTC

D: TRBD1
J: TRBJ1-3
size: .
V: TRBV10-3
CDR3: CAISQLGTDSSGNTIYF
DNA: TGTGCCATCAGCCAACTTGGGACAGACTCCTCTGGAAACACCATATATTTT

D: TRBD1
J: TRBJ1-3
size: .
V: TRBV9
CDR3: CASSPGTGGNTIYF
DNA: TGTGCCAGCAGCCCCGGGACAGGGGGGAACACCATATATTTT

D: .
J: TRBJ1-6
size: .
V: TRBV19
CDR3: CASRGAVDNSPLHF
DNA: TGTGCCAGTAGGGGGGCGGTCGATAATTCACCCCTCCACTTT

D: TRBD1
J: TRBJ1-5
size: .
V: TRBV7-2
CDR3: CASSFRDRGRPQHF
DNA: TGTGCCAGCAGCTTCCGGGACAGGGGACGGCCCCAGCATTTT

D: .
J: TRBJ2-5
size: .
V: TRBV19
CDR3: CASSIGRKETQYF
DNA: TGTGCCAGTAGTATAGGGCGGAAAGAGACCCAGTACTTC

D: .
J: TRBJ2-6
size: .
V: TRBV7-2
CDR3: CASSPERRVFFGANVLTF
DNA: TGTGCCAGCAGCCCAGAGCGCAGGGTTTTTTTTGGGGCCAACGTCCTGACTTTC

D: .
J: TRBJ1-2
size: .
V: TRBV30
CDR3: CAWSNYGYGYTF
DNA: TGTGCCTGGTCTAATTACGGCTATGGCTACACCTTC

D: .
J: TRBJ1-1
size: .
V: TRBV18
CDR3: CASSSQENTEAFF
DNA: TGTGCCAGCTCATCCCAGGAAAACACTGAAGCTTTCTTT

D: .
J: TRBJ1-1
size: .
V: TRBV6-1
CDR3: CASTTTPSSTEAFF
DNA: TGTGCCAGCACTACCACCCCGAGTAGCACTGAAGCTTTCTTT

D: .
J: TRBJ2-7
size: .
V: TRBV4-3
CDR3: CASSQDSGAYEQYF
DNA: TGCGCCAGCAGCCAAGATTCTGGGGCTTACGAGCAGTACTTC

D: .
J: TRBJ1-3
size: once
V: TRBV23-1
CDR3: CASSHRGNTIYF
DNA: TGCGCCAGCAGTCACAGGGGAAACACCATATATTTT

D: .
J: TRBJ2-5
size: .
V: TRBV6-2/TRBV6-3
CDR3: CASSYSIGETQYF
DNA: TGTGCCAGCAGTTACTCGATCGGGGAGACCCAGTACTTC

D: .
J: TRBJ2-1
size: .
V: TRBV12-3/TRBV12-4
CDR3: CASRAPTLHEQFF
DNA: TGTGCCAGCAGGGCCCCGACATTGCATGAGCAGTTCTTC

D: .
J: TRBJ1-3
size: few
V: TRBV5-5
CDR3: CASSLPPGEGNTIYF
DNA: TGTGCCAGCAGCTTGCCCCCGGGGGAAGGAAACACCATATATTTT

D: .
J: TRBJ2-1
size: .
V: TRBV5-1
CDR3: CASSLVLQGAYNNEQFF
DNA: TGCGCCAGCAGCTTGGTCCTACAGGGTGCCTACAACAATGAGCAGTTCTTC

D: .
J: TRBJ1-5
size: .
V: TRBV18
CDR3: CASSLNQPQHF
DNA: TGTGCCAGCTCCCTCAATCAGCCCCAGCATTTT

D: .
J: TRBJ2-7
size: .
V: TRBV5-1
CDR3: CASSSHIDEQYF
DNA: TGCGCCAGCAGCTCACACATTGACGAGCAGTACTTC

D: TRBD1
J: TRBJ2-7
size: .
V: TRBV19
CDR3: CASSRTGLSYEQYF
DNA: TGTGCCAGTAGTCGGACAGGTTTGTCCTACGAGCAGTACTTC

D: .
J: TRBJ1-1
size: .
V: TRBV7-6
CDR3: CASSLAPEGGGDGNTEAFF
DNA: TGTGCCAGCAGCTTAGCGCCCGAGGGCGGGGGTGATGGGAACACTGAAGCTTTCTTT

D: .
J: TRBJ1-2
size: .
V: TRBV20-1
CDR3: CSATRAGGYTF
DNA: TGCAGTGCTACCAGGGCGGGGGGCTACACCTTC

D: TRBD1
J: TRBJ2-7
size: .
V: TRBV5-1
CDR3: CASTRTGNLRDEQYF
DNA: TGCGCCAGCACCCGGACAGGGAATTTGAGGGACGAGCAGTACTTC

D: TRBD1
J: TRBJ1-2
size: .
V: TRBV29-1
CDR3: CSVAMTGGAGGYTF
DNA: TGCAGCGTCGCTATGACAGGGGGCGCGGGGGGCTACACCTTC

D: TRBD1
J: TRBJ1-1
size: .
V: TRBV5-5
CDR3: CASSFWDSLNTEAFF
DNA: TGTGCCAGCAGCTTCTGGGACAGCTTGAACACTGAAGCTTTCTTT

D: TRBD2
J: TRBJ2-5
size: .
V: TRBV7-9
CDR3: CASSTLAGEETQYF
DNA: TGTGCCAGCAGCACACTAGCGGGGGAAGAGACCCAGTACTTC

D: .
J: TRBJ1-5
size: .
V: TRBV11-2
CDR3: CASSLDLNQPQHF
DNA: TGTGCCAGCAGCTTAGACCTCAATCAGCCCCAGCATTTT

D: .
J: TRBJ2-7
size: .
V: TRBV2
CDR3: CASYHTGLHEQYF
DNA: TGTGCCAGCTATCATACTGGGCTCCACGAGCAGTACTTC

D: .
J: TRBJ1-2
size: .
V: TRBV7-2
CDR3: CASSSSTGTVYGYTF
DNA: TGTGCCAGCAGCTCCTCGACGGGGACTGTCTATGGCTACACCTTC

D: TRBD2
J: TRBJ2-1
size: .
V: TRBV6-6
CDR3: CASSPPDGLAGVRYYNEQFF
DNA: TGTGCCAGCAGTCCGCCGGACGGACTAGCGGGGGTAAGGTACTACAATGAGCAGTTCTTC

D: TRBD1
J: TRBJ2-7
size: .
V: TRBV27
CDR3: CASSPGTGSLGEQYF
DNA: TGTGCCAGCAGTCCCGGGACAGGGTCTTTGGGCGAGCAGTACTTC

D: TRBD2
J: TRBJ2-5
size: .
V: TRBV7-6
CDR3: CASSQGLAGEETQYF
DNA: TGTGCCAGCAGCCAGGGACTAGCGGGGGAAGAGACCCAGTACTTC

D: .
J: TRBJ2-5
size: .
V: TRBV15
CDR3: CATSRDLSQETQYF
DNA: TGTGCTACCAGCAGAGATCTTTCCCAAGAGACCCAGTACTTC

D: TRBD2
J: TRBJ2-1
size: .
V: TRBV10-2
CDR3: CASKASGHDNEQFF
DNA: TGCGCCAGCAAAGCTAGCGGACACGACAATGAGCAGTTCTTC